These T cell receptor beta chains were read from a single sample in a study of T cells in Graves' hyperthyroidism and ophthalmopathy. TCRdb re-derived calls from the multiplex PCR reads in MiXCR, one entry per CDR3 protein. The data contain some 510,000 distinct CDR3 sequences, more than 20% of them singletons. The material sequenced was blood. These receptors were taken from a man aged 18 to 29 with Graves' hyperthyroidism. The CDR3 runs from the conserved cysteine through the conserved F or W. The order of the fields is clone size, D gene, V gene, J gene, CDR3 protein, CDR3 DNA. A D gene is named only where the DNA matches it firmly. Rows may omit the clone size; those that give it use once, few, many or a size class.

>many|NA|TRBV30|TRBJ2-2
CAWTPGTGELFF
TGTGCCTGGACCCCAGGGACCGGGGAGCTGTTTTTT
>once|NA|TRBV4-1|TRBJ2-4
CASSQSGTSRAKNIKYF
TGCGCCAGCAGCCAAAGTGGGACGTCCCGTGCCAAAAACATTAAGTACTTC
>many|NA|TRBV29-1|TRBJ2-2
CSGVWSGELFF
TGCAGCGGCGTGTGGTCCGGGGAGCTGTTTTTT
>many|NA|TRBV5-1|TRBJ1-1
CASRPSLVGNTEAFF
TGCGCCAGCAGGCCCAGCTTGGTCGGTAACACTGAAGCTTTCTTT
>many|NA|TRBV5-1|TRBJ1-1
CASSFAGRATEAFF
TGCGCCAGCAGCTTCGCAGGGCGTGCCACTGAAGCTTTCTTT
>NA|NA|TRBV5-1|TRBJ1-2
CASSLVSGGIGEGYTF
TGCGCCAGCAGCTTGGTCTCGGGAGGTATTGGTGAGGGCTACACCTTC
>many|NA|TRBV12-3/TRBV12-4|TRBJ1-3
CASRPDVAGNTIYF
TGTGCCAGCAGGCCAGATGTGGCTGGAAACACCATATATTTT
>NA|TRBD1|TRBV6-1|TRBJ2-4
CASSDFGDSSYIQYF
TGTGCCAGCAGCGACTTCGGGGACAGCTCTTACATTCAGTACTTC
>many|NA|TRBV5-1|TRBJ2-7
CASSLVGRTYEQYF
TGCGCCAGCAGCTTGGTGGGGAGGACCTACGAGCAGTACTTC
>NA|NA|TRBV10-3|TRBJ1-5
CAISSSMEPQHF
TGTGCCATCAGTTCCTCCATGGAGCCCCAGCATTTT
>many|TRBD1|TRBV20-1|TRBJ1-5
CSATGTGGGNQPQHF
TGCAGTGCTACCGGGACAGGGGGTGGTAATCAGCCCCAGCATTTT
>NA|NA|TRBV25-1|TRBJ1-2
CASSDPGKTGYTF
TGTGCCAGCAGTGATCCGGGCAAGACGGGCTACACCTTC
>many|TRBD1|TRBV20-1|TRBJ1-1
CSARETGDTEAFF
TGCAGTGCTAGGGAGACAGGGGACACTGAAGCTTTCTTT
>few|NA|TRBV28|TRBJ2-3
CASSLSQGGTYPTDTQYF
TGTGCCAGCAGTTTAAGTCAGGGCGGGACATATCCTACAGATACGCAGTATTTT
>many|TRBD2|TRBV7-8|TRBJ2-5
CASSLASGEVRETQYF
TGTGCCAGCAGCTTAGCTAGCGGGGAAGTTCGAGAGACCCAGTACTTC
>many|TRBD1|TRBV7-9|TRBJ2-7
CASSPGQSGEQYF
TGTGCCAGCAGCCCGGGACAGAGCGGCGAGCAGTACTTC
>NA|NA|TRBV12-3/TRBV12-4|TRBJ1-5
CASSGLGGGSNQPQHF
TGTGCCAGCAGTGGTCTCGGGGGGGGAAGCAATCAGCCCCAGCATTTT
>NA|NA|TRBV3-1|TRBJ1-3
CASSWLRTELKNTIYF
TGTGCCAGCAGCTGGCTGAGGACTGAATTAAAGAACACCATATATTTT
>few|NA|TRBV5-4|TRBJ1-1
CASSSGAGQDTEAFF
TGTGCCAGCAGCTCGGGGGCCGGGCAGGACACTGAAGCTTTCTTT
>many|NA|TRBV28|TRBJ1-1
CASSLIGGEAFF
TGTGCCAGCAGTTTAATCGGCGGAGAAGCTTTCTTT
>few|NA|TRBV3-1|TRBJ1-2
CASSQDWRGSLGYTF
TGTGCCAGCAGCCAAGATTGGCGAGGCTCTCTTGGCTACACCTTC
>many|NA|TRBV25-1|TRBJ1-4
CASSATPAGDEKLFF
TGTGCCAGCAGTGCAACCCCCGCCGGGGATGAAAAACTGTTTTTT
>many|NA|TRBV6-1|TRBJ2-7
CASSGVGRGYEQYF
TGTGCCAGCAGTGGGGTCGGCAGGGGCTACGAGCAGTACTTC
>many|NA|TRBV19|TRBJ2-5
CASSIGPTQYF
TGTGCCAGTAGTATAGGACCAACCCAGTACTTC
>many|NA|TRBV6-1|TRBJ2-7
CASSFFDGYEQYF
TGTGCCAGCAGCTTTTTTGACGGCTACGAGCAGTACTTC
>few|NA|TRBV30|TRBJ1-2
CAWSPGTSNYGYTF
TGTGCCTGGAGTCCTGGGACAAGTAACTATGGCTACACCTTC
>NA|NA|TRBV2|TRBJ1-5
CASDKDSLNQPQHF
TGTGCCAGCGATAAAGACAGCCTCAATCAGCCCCAGCATTTT
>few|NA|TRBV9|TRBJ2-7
CASSVNSDGGEQYF
TGTGCCAGCAGCGTAAATTCAGACGGCGGCGAGCAGTACTTC
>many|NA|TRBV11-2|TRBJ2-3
CASIGGATDTQYF
TGTGCCAGCATCGGGGGAGCCACAGATACGCAGTATTTT
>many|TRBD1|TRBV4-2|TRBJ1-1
CASSQDRGLNTEAFF
TGTGCCAGCAGCCAAGATAGGGGGCTGAACACTGAAGCTTTCTTT
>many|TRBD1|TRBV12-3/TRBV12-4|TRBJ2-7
CASSLKGRGLNEQYF
TGTGCCAGCAGTTTAAAAGGCAGGGGGCTGAACGAGCAGTACTTC
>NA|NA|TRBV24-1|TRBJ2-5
CATSDLKGETQYF
TGTGCCACCAGTGATTTGAAGGGAGAGACCCAGTACTTC
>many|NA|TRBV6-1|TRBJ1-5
CASSGEVGGNQPQHF
TGTGCCAGCAGTGGCGAGGTGGGCGGCAATCAGCCCCAGCATTTT
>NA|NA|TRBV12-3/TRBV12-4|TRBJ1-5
CASSLEGRESNQPQHF
TGTGCCAGCAGTTTAGAAGGGAGGGAAAGCAATCAGCCCCAGCATTTT
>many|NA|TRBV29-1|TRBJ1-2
CSVEDESSRSLGYTF
TGCAGCGTTGAAGATGAGAGCAGCAGATCGCTTGGCTACACCTTC
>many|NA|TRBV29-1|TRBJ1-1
CSVVGAPTEAFF
TGCAGCGTTGTGGGGGCACCCACTGAAGCTTTCTTT
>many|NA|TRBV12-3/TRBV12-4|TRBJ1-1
CASSPGMGVNTEAFF
TGTGCCAGCAGTCCCGGGATGGGGGTGAACACTGAAGCTTTCTTT
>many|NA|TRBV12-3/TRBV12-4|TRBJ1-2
CASGDGGRVTF
TGTGCCAGCGGGGACGGGGGCCGCGTCACCTTC
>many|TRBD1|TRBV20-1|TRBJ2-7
CSAPTGMNFEQYF
TGCAGTGCGCCGACAGGGATGAACTTCGAGCAGTACTTC
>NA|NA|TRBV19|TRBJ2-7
CASSAGPSSYKQYF
TGTGCCAGTAGTGCCGGGCCAAGCTCCTACAAGCAGTACTTC
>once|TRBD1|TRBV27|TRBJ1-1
CASRSTGTGVYTEAFF
TGTGCCAGCAGAAGCACCGGGACAGGGGTTTACACTGAAGCTTTCTTT
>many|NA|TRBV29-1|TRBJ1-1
CSVGQGTTEAFF
TGCAGCGTTGGGCAGGGAACGACTGAAGCTTTCTTT
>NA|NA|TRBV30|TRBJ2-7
CAWSSSYEQYF
TGTGCCTGGAGCTCGTCTTACGAGCAGTACTTC
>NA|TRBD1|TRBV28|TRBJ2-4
CASRHTFRDRKTKNIQYF
TGTGCCAGCAGACATACTTTCCGGGACAGAAAGACCAAAAACATTCAGTACTTC
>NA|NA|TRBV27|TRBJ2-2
CASSLSRGRFTGELFF
TGTGCCAGCAGTTTATCGCGGGGGCGCTTCACCGGGGAGCTGTTTTTT
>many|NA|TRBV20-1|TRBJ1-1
CSARHPRAGNTEAFF
TGCAGTGCTCGACACCCCCGGGCGGGAAACACTGAAGCTTTCTTT
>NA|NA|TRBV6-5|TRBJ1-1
CASSYDGLNTEAFF
TGTGCCAGCAGTTACGACGGACTGAACACTGAAGCTTTCTTT
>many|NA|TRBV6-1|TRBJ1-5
CASSDPGTVGPQHF
TGTGCCAGCAGTGATCCAGGGACGGTGGGGCCCCAGCATTTT
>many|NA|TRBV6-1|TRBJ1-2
CASSQILGQLPYGYTF
TGTGCCAGCAGTCAAATCCTAGGACAGTTACCTTATGGCTACACCTTC
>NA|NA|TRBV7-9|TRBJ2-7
CVSSLPIGADEQYF
TGTGTCAGCAGCCTACCAATCGGGGCCGACGAGCAGTACTTC
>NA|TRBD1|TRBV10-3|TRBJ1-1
CASWGQGKAEAFF
TGTGCCAGTTGGGGACAGGGCAAGGCTGAAGCTTTCTTT
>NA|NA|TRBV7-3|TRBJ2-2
CATSGGENTGELFF
TGTGCCACCTCAGGGGGGGAGAACACCGGGGAGCTGTTTTTT
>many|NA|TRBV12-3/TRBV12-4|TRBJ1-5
CASSSRPRGGQPQHF
TGTGCCAGCAGTTCCCGACCCCGAGGCGGTCAGCCCCAGCATTTT
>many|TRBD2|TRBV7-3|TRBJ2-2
CASTPGVSRGGSNTGELFF
TGTGCCAGCACCCCAGGGGTGAGCCGCGGGGGGTCGAACACCGGGGAGCTGTTTTTT
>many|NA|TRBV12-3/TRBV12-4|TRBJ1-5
CATAPPGQPQHF
TGTGCCACCGCCCCCCCCGGTCAGCCCCAGCATTTT
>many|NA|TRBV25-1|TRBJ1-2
CASSDSAYGYTF
TGTGCCAGCAGTGATAGCGCCTATGGCTACACCTTC
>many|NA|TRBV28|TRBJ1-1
CASTTGPNTEAFF
TGTGCCAGCACCACAGGCCCGAACACTGAAGCTTTCTTT